The 21 T cell receptor beta chains listed next were all sequenced from one sample in a study of response to subunit inactivated influenza vaccine. TCRdb itself ran the RT-PCR reads through MiXCR, one entry per CDR3 protein. Of hundreds of thousands of distinct CDR3 sequences listed, about 25% are singletons. Sequencing was performed on CD4+ T cells sorted from PBMCs, taken 5 days after vaccination. The receptors stem from a man aged 50 or older who received an inactivated influenza vaccine.

V usage is TRBV4-2 and J usage is TRBJ1-4; D may be TRBD1 (5 bases). Trimming left V 1 base short and J 0 bases short, with 9 bases between. Germline assignment: CDR1 LGHNA and CDR2 YNFKEQ. The CDR3 length is 16 residues. CDR3 nucleotide sequence: TGTGCCAGCAGCCAAGGTGCAGGGACAACTAATGAAAAACTGTTTTTT. Amino acid sequence: CASSQGAGTTNEKLFF.

The V gene is TRBV5-1, the J gene TRBJ2-5; D uncertain. CDR3 size: 13 residues. The germline V gene encodes CDR1 SGHRS and CDR2 YFSETQ. The ends were cut back, 1 base at V and 5 bases at J, with 9 bases in the middle. The CDR3 nucleotides are TGCGCCAGCAGCTTGACCGGGTGGGAGACCCAGTACTTC. Translating it yields CASSLTGWETQYF. Full variable domain (missing parts from reference TRBV5-1 and TRBJ2-5): KAGVTQTPRYLIKTRGQQVTLSCSPISGHRSVSWYQQTPGQGLQFLFEYFSETQRNKGNFPGRFSGRQFSNSRSEMNVSTLELGDSALYLCASSLTGWETQYFGPGTRLLVL.

This clonotype turned up a few times. The genes are TRBV25-1 and TRBJ2-7; TRBD2 agrees at 7 bases. Losses at the gene ends were 4 bases for V and 3 bases for J; bases not matched to a gene: 27. Germline V gene sequence: CDR1 MGHDK, CDR2 SYGVNS. CDR3 length: 21 residues. The CDR3 sequence: CASSASPGGARTGSQYYEQYF. CDR3 DNA: TGTGCCAGCAGTGCCTCCCCGGGGGGTGCACGAACAGGTTCTCAATACTACGAGCAGTACTTC.

This sequence joins TRBV10-1 and TRBJ2-1; 8 nucleotides align to TRBD2. Germline trimming cut 6 bases from V and 3 bases from J; bases unmatched to any gene: 7. Per germline, CDR1 WNHNN and CDR2 SYGVQD (reference sequence). The CDR3 is 15 residues long. The DNA of the CDR3 is TGCGCCAGCAGCAAAGCGGGGGCCCTCTACAATGAGCAGTTCTTC. Translated, it gives CASSKAGALYNEQFF.

V and J are TRBV2 and TRBJ2-2, with 13 positions matching TRBD2. This CDR3 comprises 15 residues. V shed 5 bases, J shed 6 bases, and the junction held 3 bases outside the gene matches. CDR1 SNHLY and CDR2 FYNNEI come from the germline V gene. The chain's CDR3 is CASSWTSGGAGELFF. The CDR3 bases are TGTGCCAGCAGTTGGACTAGCGGGGGCGCCGGGGAGCTGTTTTTT.

The chain recombines TRBV6-2 or TRBV6-3 with TRBJ2-5, with D maybe TRBD2 (7 bases). V was clipped by 2 bases and J by 0 bases, with 16 bases between them. This CDR3 has 17 residues. The germline CDR1 and CDR2 sequences are MNHEY and SVGEGT. CDR3 loop: CASSYLAGALYQETQYF. The CDR3 coding sequence is TGTGCCAGCAGTTACCTTGCGGGGGCCTTGTACCAAGAGACCCAGTACTTC.

In the case of this clonotype: The junction and the germline gene differ at one end; a read error may be behind it. This chain joins TRBV7-7 and TRBJ2-2, with D tentatively TRBD1 (6 bases). This CDR3 is built from 15 residues. Per the germline V gene, CDR1 is SSHAT and CDR2 is FNYEAQ (reference sequence). CDR3 in amino acids: CASSLLPGVDGELFF. CDR3 in DNA: TGTGCTAGCAGCTTGCTCCCAGGGGTAGACGGGGAGCTGTTTTTT. The complete variable domain, with remaining parts taken from reference TRBV7-7 and TRBJ2-2, reads GAGVSQSPRYKVTKRGQDVTLRCDPISSHATLYWYQQALGQGPEFLTYFNYEAQPDKSGLPSDRFSAERPEGSISTLTIQRTEQRDSAMYRCASSLLPGVDGELFFGEGSRLTVL.

The J gene is TRBJ1-3, the V gene TRBV5-1; D is ambiguous. V lost 5 bases, J lost 3 bases, and 12 bases lay in between. Per the germline V gene, CDR1 is SGHRS and CDR2 is YFSETQ. This CDR3 has 14 amino acids. As DNA, the CDR3 is TGCGCCAGCAGAGACGAGCTCGGTGGAAACACCATATATTTT. This codes for CASRDELGGNTIYF. Full variable domain (outside the CDR3, taken from reference TRBV5-1 and TRBJ1-3): KAGVTQTPRYLIKTRGQQVTLSCSPISGHRSVSWYQQTPGQGLQFLFEYFSETQRNKGNFPGRFSGRQFSNSRSEMNVSTLELGDSALYLCASRDELGGNTIYFGEGSWLTVV.

This chain links TRBV25-1 with TRBJ2-3, with D unresolved. Trimming took off 3 bases at V and 3 bases at J, with 13 bases between the two ends. Germline loops: CDR1 MGHDK, CDR2 SYGVNS. The CDR3 length is 15 residues. CDR3 residues: CASSDLGRRTDTQYF. CDR3 in DNA: TGTGCCAGCAGTGATCTCGGAAGGCGTACAGATACGCAGTATTTT.

This sequence joins TRBV20-1 and TRBJ2-3, with 8 bases that match TRBD2. The CDR3 has 16 residues. Germline CDR1 DFQATT, CDR2 SNEGSKA (reference sequence). The J segment lost 3 bases and the V segment lost 3 bases, leaving 11 bases of the junction unmatched. The CDR3 here is CSASVGGGRQTDTQYF. CDR3 DNA: TGCAGTGCTAGTGTCGGTGGCGGGAGGCAGACAGATACGCAGTATTTT.

V usage is TRBV18 and J usage is TRBJ2-2; no reliable D call. CDR1 and CDR2 (germline): KGHSH, LQKENI. Trimming took 2 bases from V and 0 from J, leaving 10 bases between them. The CDR3 consists of 16 residues. CDR3 region: CASSPNPPANTGELFF. The CDR3 nucleotides are TGTGCCAGCTCACCAAACCCCCCAGCGAACACCGGGGAGCTGTTTTTT.

J is TRBJ2-5 and V is TRBV7-9; D is possibly TRBD2 (5 bases). CDR1 is SEHNR and CDR2 is FQNEAQ in the germline V gene (reference sequence). The CDR3 consists of 15 residues. V was pared by 6 bases and J by 0 bases, with 14 bases between. The CDR3 region is CASSPRGLDQETQYF. The DNA for the CDR3 is TGTGCCAGCAGTCCCAGAGGACTGGACCAAGAGACCCAGTACTTC.

This clonotype was detected a few times. The chain joins TRBV20-1 to TRBJ2-7; perhaps TRBD2 as D (5 bases). The V gene lost 7 bases and the J gene lost 3 bases, with 16 bases spanning the gap. Germline values: CDR1 DFQATT, CDR2 SNEGSKA (reference sequence). This CDR3 contains 13 residues. The CDR3 spells CSVPRTGNYEQYF. The CDR3 DNA reads as TGCAGTGTCCCGCGGACGGGAAACTACGAGCAGTACTTC.

The J gene is TRBJ2-1, the V gene TRBV20-1, with 13 bases that match TRBD2. The CDR3 contains 16 residues. Unmatched junction bases numbered 4, after V lost 5 bases and J lost 0 bases. The germline V gene has CDR1 DFQATT and CDR2 SNEGSKA (reference sequence). The CDR3, as DNA: TGCAGTGCTTCGACTAGCGGGGGGAGCTCCTACAATGAGCAGTTCTTC. It yields the protein CSASTSGGSSYNEQFF.

The chain joins TRBV5-1 to TRBJ1-2, with 9 nucleotides matching TRBD1. Germline CDR1 reads SGHRS; CDR2 reads YFSETQ. V lost 6 bases, J lost 8 bases, and 8 bases stayed unmatched. The CDR3 sequence is 13 residues long. This CDR3 is CASTQGQGKGYTF. The DNA of the CDR3 is TGCGCCAGCACCCAGGGACAGGGAAAGGGCTACACCTTC.

The V call is TRBV2, the J call TRBJ1-3, with 8 nucleotides matching TRBD1. The CDR3 is made up of 16 amino acids. CDR1 SNHLY and CDR2 FYNNEI come from the germline V gene. The V gene end was trimmed by 1 base and the J gene end by 0 bases; junction bases not matched to a gene: 2. Here the CDR3 reads CASSEGRGLSGNTIYF. The CDR3 DNA sequence: TGTGCCAGCAGTGAAGGCAGGGGGCTCTCTGGAAACACCATATATTTT.

The chain carries TRBV12-3 or TRBV12-4 and TRBJ2-7, with D maybe TRBD1 (5 bases). The CDR3 sequence is 12 residues long. The germline V and J ends were trimmed by 8 bases and 0 bases, with 8 bases remaining between them. The CDR3 DNA sequence: TGTGCCAGCGGGGCGGCCTCCTACGAGCAGTACTTC. Its protein product is CASGAASYEQYF.

J is TRBJ2-3 and V is TRBV2, with 7 nucleotides matching TRBD2. Looked up from germline, CDR1 is SNHLY and CDR2 is FYNNEI. The trim removed 4 bases at V and 4 bases at J, leaving 11 bases unmatched. The CDR3 has 16 residues. The CDR3 DNA sequence: TGTGCCAGCAGTGGAACGGGGAGGGCCGGGTCAGATACGCAGTATTTT. It translates to CASSGTGRAGSDTQYF.

This clonotype appeared a few times. The rearrangement uses TRBV20-1 and TRBJ1-2, with no clear D. The V end lost 3 bases, the J end lost 0 bases, and 14 bases lay between the germline ends. The CDR3 is 15 amino acids. The germline CDR1 and CDR2 sequences are DFQATT and SNEGSKA (reference sequence). The CDR3 protein is CSARSSITTNYGYTF. CDR3 sequence (DNA): TGCAGTGCTAGGTCGAGTATTACAACTAACTATGGCTACACCTTC.

V usage is TRBV20-1 and J usage is TRBJ1-5, with TRBD1 as a possible D gene (5 bases). Germline lookup yields CDR1 DFQATT and CDR2 SNEGSKA (reference sequence). The CDR3 is made up of 16 amino acids. V was clipped by 6 bases and J by 0 bases, with 18 bases between them. The CDR3 region is CSAEKGAANSNQPQHF. The CDR3 DNA sequence: TGCAGTGCCGAAAAAGGGGCAGCTAATAGCAATCAGCCCCAGCATTTT.

The V gene is TRBV6-1, the J gene TRBJ1-6; 9 bases match TRBD1. Trimming removed 6 bases from V and 4 bases from J; junction bases left unmatched: 7. The CDR3 length is 16 residues. Germline V gives CDR1 MNHNS, CDR2 SASEGT. CDR3 DNA sequence: TGTGCCAGCAGACTATCTGGGACAGGGTATAATTCACCCCTCCACTTT. Amino acids: CASRLSGTGYNSPLHF.